This TCR beta chain was documented in a study of cytomegalovirus exposure and HLA in healthy donors. This clone was detected only once. As yet, its antigen is unknown. The PCR employed 60 Vbeta primers together with 13 Jbeta primers. Repertoires were generated with immunoSEQ multiplex PCR, while TCRdb's copy carries only in-frame clones and drops some. The sample includes 200,000 to 250,000 clones, roughly 84% of them seen just once. Germline lookup yields CDR1 SEHNR and CDR2 FQNEAQ (reference sequence). The V and J ends lost 4 bases and 5 bases, in that order; junction bases with no gene match: 4. This CDR3 has 13 residues. Nominally healthy donors were sampled, though unrecorded immune exposures were likely. The study, taken as a whole, reports: By HLA locus, TCR association rates varied in a later analysis, with DRB1 showing the most and HLA-C the fewest. As a later analysis showed, several of the most significant clusters appeared to be linked to common viral pathogens.

Sequenced material: PBMCs. The receptor was derived from a boy aged 2-9 years in good health and CMV-seronegative. The rearrangement links TRBV7-9 to TRBJ2-5; 7 nucleotides align to TRBD1. CDR3 loop: CASSYQGEETQYF. The DNA for the CDR3 is TGTGCCAGCAGCTACCAGGGGGAGGAGACCCAGTACTTC. The full variable domain, its missing parts supplied by reference TRBV7-9 and TRBJ2-5, is DTGVSQNPRHKITKRGQNVTFRCDPISEHNRLYWYRQTLGQGPEFLTYFQNEAQLEKSRLLSDRFSAERPKGSFSTLEIQRTEQGDSAMYLCASSYQGEETQYFGPGTRLLVL.